The 30 T cell receptor beta chains given below trace back to one sample, sequenced in a study of early T cells in non-severe SARS-CoV-2 infection. TCRdb recomputed calls from the 5' RACE reads with MiXCR, one row per CDR3 protein. This sample has approximately 65,000 distinct CDR3 sequences, with less than 15% found just once. Sequenced: whole blood. Receptors were obtained from an adult who was a healthcare worker with PCR-confirmed SARS-CoV-2 infection or an uninfected control (not recorded which).

This clonotype was seen more than once but under ten times. V and J are TRBV2 and TRBJ2-7; 15 bases are shared with TRBD2. V lost 6 bases, J lost 5 bases, and 5 bases stayed unmatched. In germline, CDR1 is SNHLY, CDR2 FYNNEI. The CDR3 contains 15 residues. The CDR3 sequence: CASRAGTSGGNEQYF. In nucleotides, the CDR3 is TGTGCCAGCAGGGCCGGGACTAGCGGGGGGAACGAGCAGTACTTC.

This clonotype was recorded many times. CDR3 region: CASSRGDGPAGTDTQYF. The CDR3 DNA is TGCGCCAGCTCTCGGGGGGACGGCCCCGCCGGCACAGATACGCAGTATTTT. The V gene is TRBV5-1, the J gene TRBJ2-3; TRBD2 matches 7 bases. The CDR3 is 17 amino acids. Germline V CDR1 and CDR2: SGHRS, YFSETQ. The V segment lost 7 bases and the J segment 1 base; nucleotides outside the gene matches: 15.

In its sample, this clonotype was seen many times. The rearrangement links TRBV29-1 to TRBJ2-3, with D perhaps matching TRBD1 or TRBD2 (6 bases each). V was cut by 3 bases and J by 5 bases, with 12 bases left in between. The CDR3 totals 13 residues. Germline V gene data show CDR1 as SQVTM and CDR2 as ANQGSEA. The CDR3 region has the DNA TGCAGCGTTGAGCCAGGAGGGGGAGATACGCAGTATTTT. Translated, it gives CSVEPGGGDTQYF.

This clonotype was counted only a few times. V is TRBV7-2 and J is TRBJ1-4; D gene ambiguous. The V end was cut by 3 bases, the J end by 5 bases, with 7 bases between. The CDR3 spans 13 residues. Germline CDR1 is SGHTA and CDR2 is FQGNSA. The CDR3 protein is CASSLGRNEKLFF. CDR3 nucleotides: TGTGCCAGCAGCTTGGGCCGAAATGAAAAACTGTTTTTT.

There are a few counts of this clonotype. It is likely a read error, because the conserved phenylalanine at the end of the CDR3 is missing. The limits of the CDR3 on the DNA are not certain, so only TCRdb's listed CDR3 is given. The chain uses TRBV10-3 and TRBJ1-6; TRBD1 is taken as the D call from the table, unchecked against the DNA. Inclusive of both ends, the CDR3 amounts to 8 amino acids. CDR1 and CDR2 (germline): ENHRY, SYGVKD. The CDR3 loop is CATWTGRL.

The sample holds a few counts of this clonotype. The rearrangement joins TRBV19 to TRBJ1-2; 8 bases match TRBD1. Germline V gene data show CDR1 as LNHDA and CDR2 as SQIVND (reference sequence). V lost 7 bases, J lost 4 bases, and 11 bases stayed unmatched. The CDR3 runs to 15 residues. For the CDR3, the DNA is TGTGCCAGTAAGACAGGGGCGAATAAGATCTATGGCTACACCTTC. Its protein is CASKTGANKIYGYTF.

There are a few counts of this clonotype. V gene TRBV4-1 combines with J gene TRBJ2-3, with D hard to call. The CDR3 sequence is 17 residues long. Trimming left V 0 bases short and J 1 base short, with 14 bases between. Germline CDR1 MGHRA, CDR2 YSYEKL. The CDR3 loop is CASSQDLLHEGTDTQYF. The CDR3, as DNA: TGCGCCAGCAGCCAAGATTTGTTACACGAGGGCACAGATACGCAGTATTTT.

At least ten counts were recorded for this clonotype. The chain employs TRBV6-2 or TRBV6-3 and TRBJ1-2; TRBD1 might be the D (6 bases). V was trimmed by 4 bases and J by 3 bases, leaving 24 bases between them. CDR1 and CDR2 (germline): MNHEY, SVGEGT. The CDR3 length is 18 residues. CDR3 in amino acids: CASSSPTLQGTTHYGYTF. The DNA for the CDR3 is TGTGCCAGCAGTTCCCCGACCCTACAGGGAACTACCCACTATGGCTACACCTTC.

This clonotype occurred many times. This chain joins TRBV19 and TRBJ1-2; D not resolved. CDR1 and CDR2 from the germline V gene are LNHDA and SQIVND (reference sequence). V gave up 2 bases and J gave up 5 bases, with 15 bases separating them. This CDR3 has 15 residues. CDR3 sequence (DNA): TGTGCCAGTAGTATAAGAATATCCCGGAGTTATGGCTACACCTTC. Translating it yields CASSIRISRSYGYTF. The full variable domain, completed using reference TRBV19 and TRBJ1-2, is DGGITQSPKYLFRKEGQNVTLSCEQNLNHDAMYWYRQDPGQGLRLIYYSQIVNDFQKGDIAEGYSVSREKKESFPLTVTSAQKNPTAFYLCASSIRISRSYGYTFGSGTRLTVV.

The sample holds many counts of this clonotype. CDR3 in DNA: TGCAGCGTCCAAACCGGGACAGACTATAATTCACCCCTCCACTTT. This translates into CSVQTGTDYNSPLHF. The chain recombines TRBV29-1 with TRBJ1-6, with 7 bases fitting TRBD1. This CDR3 is built from 15 residues. Germline CDR1 reads SQVTM; CDR2 reads ANQGSEA. V trimming: 6 bases; J trimming: 3 bases; junction bases outside the gene matches: 8.

This clonotype has at least ten counts. The chain couples TRBV7-2 to TRBJ2-2; TRBD1 matches at 7 bases. The germline gives CDR1 SGHTA, CDR2 FQGNSA. The CDR3 has 16 amino acids. Trimming cost V 5 bases and J 6 bases; bases outside gene matches: 12. The chain's CDR3 is CASSTRRPGGPGELFF. DNA of the CDR3: TGTGCCAGCAGCACACGTCGGCCAGGGGGACCCGGGGAGCTGTTTTTT.

This clonotype showed up many times. The V and J genes are TRBV30 and TRBJ1-6; TRBD1 is a possible D gene (5 bases). The CDR3 extends over 13 amino acids. Germline V gene data show CDR1 as GTSNPN and CDR2 as SVGIG (reference sequence). V gave up 2 bases and J gave up 7 bases, with 9 bases separating them. The CDR3 spells CAWSIDSNSPLHF. CDR3 coding DNA: TGTGCCTGGAGTATCGACAGCAATTCACCCCTCCACTTT.

V and J are TRBV9 and TRBJ1-1; D is uncertain. V was clipped by 0 bases and J by 5 bases, with 5 bases between them. From germline, CDR1 is SGDLS and CDR2 YYNGEE. This CDR3 has 12 amino acids. The CDR3 nucleotides are TGTGCCAGCAGCGTAGGAGATACTGAAGCTTTCTTT. Translated, it gives CASSVGDTEAFF.

This clonotype was observed a few times. The V and J genes are TRBV7-9 and TRBJ2-2; D may be TRBD1 (6 bases). V was clipped by 6 bases and J by 3 bases, with 11 bases between them. The germline gives CDR1 SEHNR, CDR2 FQNEAQ (reference sequence). The CDR3 has 14 residues. CDR3 in DNA: TGTGCCAGCAGTTTTGACAGGCACACCGGGGAGCTGTTTTTT. Its protein is CASSFDRHTGELFF.

This clonotype has just a few counts. The chain uses TRBV6-1 and TRBJ1-2; 7 bases map to TRBD1. CDR3 length equals 13 residues. Per germline, CDR1 MNHNS and CDR2 SASEGT. V shed 7 bases and J 4 bases; nucleotides not matched to a gene: 6. The DNA for the CDR3 is TGTGCCAGCATTTGGACAGGAGGCTATGGCTACACCTTC. As protein: CASIWTGGYGYTF.

This clonotype was seen a few times. V and J are TRBV5-5 and TRBJ2-3; D gene unclear. CDR1 and CDR2 from the germline V gene are SGHKS and YYEKEE (reference sequence). The CDR3 has 15 amino acids. V gave up 7 bases and J gave up 4 bases, with 19 bases separating them. This CDR3 is CASPRTPVEADTQYF. DNA of the CDR3: TGTGCCAGCCCCCGTACCCCTGTAGAAGCAGATACGCAGTATTTT.

This clonotype came up a few times. The rearrangement joins TRBV3-1 to TRBJ2-3; D remains ambiguous. Deletions cut 1 base from V and 6 bases from J, with 11 bases between. CDR1 is LGHDT, CDR2 YNNKEL, per germline (reference sequence). The CDR3 is made up of 14 amino acids. CDR3 bases: TGTGCCAGCAGCCAAGGGGTTGGGTCGGATACGCAGTATTTT. Residues: CASSQGVGSDTQYF.

This clonotype was seen many times. The chain joins TRBV11-2 to TRBJ2-5, with a weak D call TRBD1 (5 bases). Germline V gene data show CDR1 as SGHAT and CDR2 as FQNNGV. This CDR3 has 13 amino acids. Trimming removed 5 bases from V and 5 bases from J, with 12 bases in between. CDR3 loop: CASSEPPGETQYF. Here the CDR3 DNA reads TGTGCCAGCAGCGAACCACCAGGGGAGACCCAGTACTTC.

The rearrangement links TRBV6-2 or TRBV6-3 to TRBJ2-1, with a tentative D call TRBD2 (6 bases). Per the germline V gene, CDR1 is MNHEY and CDR2 is SVGEGT. V was trimmed by 7 bases and J by 4 bases, leaving 11 bases between them. The CDR3 contains 13 residues. CDR3 residues: CASKEGRYNEQFF. The CDR3 DNA sequence: TGTGCCAGCAAGGAGGGTCGGTACAATGAGCAGTTCTTC.

This clonotype was recorded at least ten times. The gene calls are TRBV3-1 and TRBJ2-2; 9 nucleotides agree with TRBD2. The CDR3 length is 16 residues. V gave up 2 bases and J gave up 2 bases; unmatched junction bases: 3. Germline-derived CDR1 and CDR2 are LGHDT and YNNKEL (reference sequence). The CDR3 here is CASSQKRGANTGELFF. DNA for the CDR3: TGTGCCAGCAGCCAAAAGCGGGGGGCAAACACCGGGGAGCTGTTTTTT.

The chain carries TRBV7-2 and TRBJ2-7; the D gene is possibly TRBD2 (6 bases). Per the germline V gene, CDR1 is SGHTA and CDR2 is FQGNSA. V was shortened by 6 bases and J by 7 bases, with 16 bases between the two germline ends. The CDR3 is 13 amino acids. CDR3 loop: CASRVEGTSEQYF. The CDR3, as DNA: TGTGCCAGCAGGGTGGAGGGTACGAGTGAGCAGTACTTC.

The chain joins TRBV7-8 to TRBJ2-3, with 9 bases lining up with TRBD2. Germline CDR1 is SGHVS and CDR2 is FQNEAQ. This CDR3 has 17 amino acids. Unmatched junction bases numbered 5, after V lost 1 base and J lost 0 bases. DNA of the CDR3: TGTGCCAGCAGCTTAGTTAGGCTAGCGGGGAGCACAGATACGCAGTATTTT. This translates into CASSLVRLAGSTDTQYF.

This clonotype was recorded a few times. The chain links TRBV7-2 to TRBJ1-3; D gene ambiguous. In germline, CDR1 is SGHTA, CDR2 FQGNSA. The CDR3 loop spans 16 amino acids. V lost 5 bases to trimming and J lost 0 bases, with 14 bases between them. The CDR3 spells CASSQAPRYSGNTIYF. The CDR3 DNA reads as TGTGCCAGCAGCCAGGCTCCACGGTACTCTGGAAACACCATATATTTT.

This clonotype appeared a few times. Its ends do not fully match the called genes, so a read error is possible. The chain links TRBV25-1 to TRBJ2-1; possibly TRBD2 for D (6 bases). The CDR3 covers 15 residues. Germline assignment: CDR1 MGHDK and CDR2 SYGVNS. The CDR3 nucleotides read TGTGCCAGCAGTGGGGGGGTTGGCTCCTACAATGAGCAGCTCTTC. Amino acid sequence: CASSGGVGSYNEQLF. Drawing the rest from reference TRBV25-1 and TRBJ2-1, the complete variable domain is EADIYQTPRYLVIGTGKKITLECSQTMGHDKMYWYQQDPGMELHLIHYSYGVNSTEKGDLSSESTVSRIRTEHFPLTLESARPSHTSQYLCASSGGVGSYNEQLFGPGTRLTVL.

CDR3 loop: CASSLQGGGHMGSPLHF. As DNA, the CDR3 is TGTGCCAGCAGCCTACAGGGAGGCGGCCATATGGGGTCACCCCTCCACTTT. The chain joins TRBV7-8 to TRBJ1-6; tentatively, D is TRBD1 (6 bases). The CDR3 is 17 amino acids. Trimming pared 5 bases from V and 10 bases from J, leaving 24 bases between. Germline V gene lookup returns CDR1 SGHVS and CDR2 FQNEAQ.

At least ten counts were recorded for this clonotype. The genes are TRBV5-1 and TRBJ1-4; TRBD1 matches at 9 bases. This CDR3 is built from 15 residues. Germline V CDR1 and CDR2: SGHRS, YFSETQ. The V gene end was trimmed by 1 base and the J gene end by 5 bases; junction bases not matched to a gene: 3. Here the CDR3 DNA reads TGCGCCAGCAGCTTGTCGGGACAGGGCAATGAAAAACTGTTTTTT. Translating gives CASSLSGQGNEKLFF.

This clonotype came up a few times. The chain joins TRBV2 to TRBJ1-2; D uncertain. CDR3 length equals 11 residues. Germline assignment: CDR1 SNHLY and CDR2 FYNNEI. V was shortened by 3 bases and J by 5 bases, with 4 bases between the two germline ends. The DNA of the CDR3 is TGTGCCAGCAGTGACGGGTATGGCTACACCTTC. It encodes CASSDGYGYTF.

At least ten counts were recorded for this clonotype. V gene TRBV6-2 or TRBV6-3 combines with J gene TRBJ1-1, with a weak D call TRBD1 (6 bases). Trimming removed 6 bases from V and 3 bases from J, with 14 bases in between. Germline V gives CDR1 MNHEY, CDR2 SVGEGT. CDR3 length equals 14 residues. Here the CDR3 reads CASRQTGGDTEAFF. The CDR3 nucleotides are TGTGCCAGCAGACAGACAGGAGGGGACACTGAAGCTTTCTTT.

V is TRBV5-1 and J is TRBJ1-2, with TRBD1 as a possible D gene (6 bases). CDR1 is SGHRS and CDR2 is YFSETQ in the germline V gene. The CDR3 contains 14 residues. V was trimmed by 4 bases and J by 1 base, leaving 11 bases between them. The CDR3 loop reads CASSLLQGNYGYTF. The CDR3 DNA follows: TGCGCCAGCAGCCTCCTACAGGGTAACTATGGCTACACCTTC.

This clonotype was picked up many times. The CDR3 loop is CASSPQGGSGANVLTF. CDR3 nucleotides: TGTGCCAGCAGCCCTCAAGGGGGTTCTGGGGCCAACGTCCTGACTTTC. The chain combines TRBV3-1 with TRBJ2-6; possible D gene TRBD1, 6 bases. Germline CDR1 LGHDT, CDR2 YNNKEL (reference sequence). The CDR3 runs 16 residues. V dropped 4 bases and J dropped 1 base, with 11 bases sitting between them.